This T cell receptor beta chain originates from a study of shared clonotypes between healthy human individuals. The study's findings and limits: Specimens sampled were limited to blood, with tissue repertoires likely differing. An effect of sequencing depth on clonotype sharing among donors was expected.

Worth noting for this clone: Its cognate antigen is unknown.

Germline V gene data show CDR1 as SGHVS and CDR2 as FNYEAQ. V was clipped by 3 bases and J by 1 base, with 9 bases between them. The CDR3 consists of 14 residues. How the authors handled the data: With immunoSEQ giving junction-only sequences and no quality scores, filtering differed. Here immunoSEQ multiplex PCR was the method, and the copy in TCRdb shows in-frame clones only, minus some. Clonal size and the V and J genes are those of that table, whereas D and trimming came from the DNA. The profile shows about half a million clones, 70% to 80% of them singletons. J is TRBJ1-1 and V is TRBV7-6, with D uncertain. The specimen was PBMCs. The receptor was derived from a woman aged 40 to 55 in good health. Some clones in this sample may be carry-over from other donors' samples. CDR3 sequence (DNA): TGTGCCAGCAGCTTGGTGGCAGAGAACACTGAAGCTTTCTTT. It encodes CASSLVAENTEAFF. Full variable domain (remainder filled in from reference TRBV7-6 and TRBJ1-1): GAGVSQSPRYKVTKRGQDVALRCDPISGHVSLYWYRQALGQGPEFLTYFNYEAQQDKSGLPNDRFSAERPEGSISTLTIQRTEQRDSAMYRCASSLVAENTEAFFGQGTRLTVV.